This T cell receptor (beta chain) was captured by sequencing in a study of T-cell memory formation after mild COVID-19. In the study overall: There were largely donor-specific TCR clusters.

The ends were cut back, 1 base at V and 5 bases at J, with 14 bases in the middle. Germline-derived CDR1 and CDR2 are SEHNR and FQNEAQ (reference sequence). This CDR3 has 16 amino acids. TCRdb passed the 5' RACE reads through MiXCR, listing each CDR3 protein once. The profile covers about 560,000 distinct CDR3 sequences, with about 20% appearing a single time and 7% to 9% taken by the ten largest. The sample holds a few counts of this clonotype. This sequence originates from an adult woman who had mild COVID-19 (a few samples of this study predate the infection). Cell type and time point are not known. The chain is built from TRBV7-9 and TRBJ1-4; D not certain. The sequencing sample was made of PBMCs or a T cell subset sorted from them (not recorded which). CDR3 sequence: CASSLGGRLENEKLFF. CDR3 nucleotide sequence: TGTGCCAGCAGCTTAGGAGGCCGTTTGGAAAATGAAAAACTGTTTTTT.